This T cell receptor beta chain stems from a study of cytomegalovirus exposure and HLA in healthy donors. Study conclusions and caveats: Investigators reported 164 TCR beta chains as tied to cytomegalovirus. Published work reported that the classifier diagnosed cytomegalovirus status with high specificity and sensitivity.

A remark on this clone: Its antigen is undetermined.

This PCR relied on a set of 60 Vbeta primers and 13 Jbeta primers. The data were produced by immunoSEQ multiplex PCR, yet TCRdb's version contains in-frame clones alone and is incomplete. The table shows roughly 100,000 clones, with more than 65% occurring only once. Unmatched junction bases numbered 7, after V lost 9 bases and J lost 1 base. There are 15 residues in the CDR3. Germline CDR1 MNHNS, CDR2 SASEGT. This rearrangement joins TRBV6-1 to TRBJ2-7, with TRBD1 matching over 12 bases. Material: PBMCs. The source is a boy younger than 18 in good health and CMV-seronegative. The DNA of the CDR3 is TGTGCCAGTACCCCGGGACAGGGGGCATCCTACGAGCAGTACTTC. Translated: CASTPGQGASYEQYF.